This T cell receptor (beta chain) was identified during a study of OX40 agonist ivuxolimab in advanced cancers. The assay was immunoSEQ multiplex PCR, and TCRdb's table has in-frame clones only and misses some. The repertoire holds about 69,000 clones, with approximately 88% as singletons. The sample was CD4+ or CD8+ T cells sorted from blood, taken in a trial of the OX40 agonist ivuxolimab. This TCR was sampled from an adult with an advanced solid tumor such as melanoma, head and neck, liver or kidney cancer.

The CDR3 protein is CASTLDRALEVYGYTF. As DNA, the CDR3 is TGTGCCAGCACTCTGGACAGGGCCTTAGAAGTCTATGGCTACACCTTC. J is TRBJ1-2 and V is TRBV28, with 8 bases that match TRBD1. V dropped 7 bases and J dropped 4; count of bases not matched to a gene: 14. The germline gives CDR1 MDHEN, CDR2 SYDVKM. The length of the CDR3 is 16 residues.